Below, 4 T cell receptor beta chains from the same sample are listed, as sequenced in a study of cytomegalovirus exposure and HLA in healthy donors. PCR used 60 Vbeta primers and 13 Jbeta primers. TCRdb's copy holds only in-frame clones and misses some; the assay was immunoSEQ multiplex PCR. The table has approximately 100,000 clones, about nine tenths seen once. The sample consisted of PBMCs. The receptor set was obtained from a man aged 30 to 45 in good health and CMV-seropositive.

The chain links TRBV7-3 to TRBJ2-2; TRBD2 matches at 8 bases. From germline, CDR1 is SGHTA and CDR2 FQGTGA. The ends lost 5 bases at V and 6 bases at J; junction bases unmatched: 5. The length of the CDR3 is 14 residues. CDR3 bases: TGTGCCAGCAGCCCGGGGGGGAGCCCCGGGGAGCTGTTTTTT. Amino acids: CASSPGGSPGELFF.

This clone was counted once. V is TRBV11-2 and J is TRBJ2-7, with 8 bases identical to TRBD1. J lost 5 bases, V lost 5 bases, and 8 bases had no gene match. Germline V gene lookup returns CDR1 SGHAT and CDR2 FQNNGV. The CDR3 is 14 residues long. The CDR3 sequence is CASSPTGGLDEQYF. The CDR3 coding sequence is TGTGCCAGCAGCCCAACAGGGGGTTTAGACGAGCAGTACTTC.

This clone was observed a single time. The chain's CDR3 is CASSESGTGDGYTF. The CDR3 DNA reads as TGTGCCAGCAGTGAATCCGGGACAGGGGACGGCTACACCTTC. V and J are TRBV6-1 and TRBJ1-2; 10 positions match TRBD1. The CDR3 totals 14 residues. The germline gives CDR1 MNHNS, CDR2 SASEGT. V shed 2 bases, J shed 8 bases, and the junction held 5 bases outside the gene matches.

The chain links TRBV5-1 to TRBJ1-3, with D perhaps matching TRBD1 (5 bases). V was trimmed by 0 bases and J by 0 bases, leaving 10 bases between them. This CDR3 comprises 16 residues. Germline loops: CDR1 SGHRS, CDR2 YFSETQ. For the CDR3, the DNA is TGCGCCAGCAGCTTGGGAGCAGGGAACTCTGGAAACACCATATATTTT. Translated: CASSLGAGNSGNTIYF.